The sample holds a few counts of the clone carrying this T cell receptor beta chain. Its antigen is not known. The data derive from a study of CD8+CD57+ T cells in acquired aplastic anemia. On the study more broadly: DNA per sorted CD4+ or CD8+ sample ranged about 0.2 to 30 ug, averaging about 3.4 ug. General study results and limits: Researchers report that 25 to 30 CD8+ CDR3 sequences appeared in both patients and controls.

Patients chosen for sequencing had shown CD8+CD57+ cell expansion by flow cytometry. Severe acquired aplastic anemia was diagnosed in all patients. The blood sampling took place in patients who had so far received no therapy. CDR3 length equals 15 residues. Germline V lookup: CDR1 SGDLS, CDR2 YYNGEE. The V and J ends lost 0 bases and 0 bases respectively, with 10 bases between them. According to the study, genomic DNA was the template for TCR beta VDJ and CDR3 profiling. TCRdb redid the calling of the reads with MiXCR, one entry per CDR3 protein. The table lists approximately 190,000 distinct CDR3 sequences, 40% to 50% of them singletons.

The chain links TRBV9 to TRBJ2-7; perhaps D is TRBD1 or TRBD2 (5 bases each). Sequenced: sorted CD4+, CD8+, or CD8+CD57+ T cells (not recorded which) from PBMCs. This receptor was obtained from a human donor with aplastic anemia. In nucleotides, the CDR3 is TGTGCCAGCAGCGTAGGGGCAGGGAGCTCCTACGAGCAGTACTTC. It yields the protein CASSVGAGSSYEQYF.